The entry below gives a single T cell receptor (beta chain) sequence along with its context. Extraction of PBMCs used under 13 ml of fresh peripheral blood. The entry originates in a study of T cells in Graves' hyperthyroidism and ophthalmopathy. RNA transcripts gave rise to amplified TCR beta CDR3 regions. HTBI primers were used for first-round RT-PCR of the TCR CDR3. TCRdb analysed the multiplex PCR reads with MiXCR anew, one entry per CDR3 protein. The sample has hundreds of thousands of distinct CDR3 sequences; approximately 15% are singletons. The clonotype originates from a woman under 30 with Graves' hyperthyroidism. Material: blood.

CDR3 region: CASSYSSYPREAFF. The CDR3 DNA is TGTGCCAGCAGTTACTCGTCATATCCGCGAGAGGCTTTCTTT. The V and J genes are TRBV6-6 and TRBJ1-1; D is unclear. CDR3 length: 14 amino acids. Germline values: CDR1 MNHNY, CDR2 SVGAGI (reference sequence). V was shortened by 0 bases and J by 11 bases, with 16 bases between the two germline ends.